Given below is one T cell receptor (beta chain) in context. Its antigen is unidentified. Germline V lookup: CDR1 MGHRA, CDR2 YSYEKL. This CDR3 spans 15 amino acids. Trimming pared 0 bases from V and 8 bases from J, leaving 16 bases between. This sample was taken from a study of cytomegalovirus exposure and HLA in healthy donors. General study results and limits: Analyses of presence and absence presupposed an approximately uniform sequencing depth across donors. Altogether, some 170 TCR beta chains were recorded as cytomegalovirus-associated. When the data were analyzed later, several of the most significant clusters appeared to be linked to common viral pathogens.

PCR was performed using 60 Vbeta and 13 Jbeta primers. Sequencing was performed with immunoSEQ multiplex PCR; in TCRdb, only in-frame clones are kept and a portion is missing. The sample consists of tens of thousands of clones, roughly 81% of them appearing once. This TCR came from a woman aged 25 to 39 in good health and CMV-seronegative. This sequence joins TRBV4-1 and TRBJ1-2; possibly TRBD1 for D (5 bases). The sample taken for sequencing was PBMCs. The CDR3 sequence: CASSQEPYRLRGYTF. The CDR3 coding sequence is TGCGCCAGCAGCCAAGAGCCCTACAGGCTGCGGGGCTACACCTTC.